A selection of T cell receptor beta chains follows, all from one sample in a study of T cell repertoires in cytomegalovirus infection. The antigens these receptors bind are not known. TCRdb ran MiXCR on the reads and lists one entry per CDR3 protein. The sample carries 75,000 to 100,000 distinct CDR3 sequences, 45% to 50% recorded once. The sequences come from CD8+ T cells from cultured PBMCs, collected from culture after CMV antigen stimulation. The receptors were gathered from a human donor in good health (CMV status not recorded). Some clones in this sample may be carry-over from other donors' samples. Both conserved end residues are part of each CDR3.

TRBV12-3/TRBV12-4,CASSLTESYEQYF
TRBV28,CASTFGSLTANTGELFF
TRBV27,CASSLTAALSYNEQFF
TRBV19,CASSMTAIYEQYF
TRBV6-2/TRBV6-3,CASNSDRADGYTF
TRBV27,CASSPIAGAHYEQYF
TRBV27,CASSFSRNPTNEQFF
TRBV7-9,CASSLAENTGELFF
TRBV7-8,CASSWWGDTQYF
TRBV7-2,CASSWTRGLNSPLHF